The following is a TCR beta chain sequence with its context. Its antigen is currently unknown. These data belong to a study of shared clonotypes between healthy human individuals. The wider study: Three CD4 naive, three CD4 memory, two CD8 naive and one CD8 memory plate were used per donor. Study-wide findings and caveats: A generally larger estimated richness was seen in naive subsets than in memory subsets. Non-shared clonotypes had lower generation probabilities than clonotypes shared by all four sorted-subset donors.

Every subset had its genomic DNA shared out evenly among several immunoSEQ plates. Repertoires were generated with immunoSEQ multiplex PCR, while TCRdb's copy carries only in-frame clones and drops some. Seen here are under 2.5 million clones, less than 95% observed once, and the top ten hold more than 0.35%. The V gene lost 6 bases and the J gene lost 5 bases, with 16 bases spanning the gap. The CDR3 is 15 amino acids. Germline CDR1 and CDR2: LNHDA and SQIVND (reference sequence). This sequence was found in a man younger than 35 in good health. Some clones in this sample may be carry-over from other donors' samples. The chain employs TRBV19 and TRBJ2-2; TRBD1 might be the D (5 bases). Sequenced sample: naive CD4+ T cells from PBMCs. Indicated subset: CD45RA+ positively selected. CDR3 protein: CASSPRSAGTGELFF. CDR3 DNA: TGTGCCAGTAGCCCCCGTAGTGCAGGGACCGGGGAGCTGTTTTTT.